One sample yielded the 14 T cell receptor beta chains listed below, sequenced in a study of T cell changes during pregnancy in multiple sclerosis. Profiled with immunoSEQ multiplex PCR; TCRdb holds only in-frame clones, not every one. This sample has around 20,000 clones, with about 90% found just once. The source was CD8+ T cells from peripheral blood mononuclear cells, collected after pregnancy. Receptor source: a female donor in good health, enrolled as a control in a pregnancy study.

The V gene is TRBV4-2, the J gene TRBJ1-2; no firm D call. The CDR3 extends over 15 amino acids. Looked up from germline, CDR1 is LGHNA and CDR2 is YNFKEQ. V was shortened by 4 bases and J by 2 bases, with 14 bases between the two germline ends. The DNA for the CDR3 is TGTGCCAGCAGCCCCGACCGGACGGGGAACTATGGCTACACCTTC. Its translation is CASSPDRTGNYGYTF.

CDR3 sequence: CASSMTLPGVYGLYF. In nucleotides, the CDR3 is TGTGCCAGTAGTATGACCCTCCCAGGGGTGTACGGTCTGTATTTT. The chain has TRBV19 and TRBJ2-3; tentatively, D is TRBD1 (6 bases). The V end was cut by 3 bases, the J end by 14 bases, with 24 bases between. CDR1 is LNHDA, CDR2 SQIVND, per germline (reference sequence). The CDR3 spans 15 residues.

The rearrangement joins TRBV30 to TRBJ1-1, with D maybe TRBD1 (6 bases). CDR3 length equals 8 residues. CDR1 is GTSNPN, CDR2 SVGIG, per germline (reference sequence). Between the trimmed V and J ends, which lost 5 bases and 14 bases, there was a span of 9 bases. The CDR3 coding sequence is TGTGCCTGGGGGGACAAATTCTTT. Translation: CAWGDKFF.

The chain links TRBV4-2 to TRBJ2-7; the D is unclear. Trimming stripped 1 base from V and 6 bases from J, with 13 bases between. CDR3 length equals 14 residues. The germline V gene encodes CDR1 LGHNA and CDR2 YNFKEQ. The CDR3 DNA reads TGTGCCAGCAGCCAAGTTCTTGGTGAGAGCGAGCAGTACTTC. Translation gives CASSQVLGESEQYF.

This clone was recorded once. This chain uses TRBV5-1 with TRBJ2-1; 9 positions agree with TRBD2. The V and J ends lost 4 bases and 5 bases, in that order; junction bases with no gene match: 10. Germline V lookup: CDR1 SGHRS, CDR2 YFSETQ. CDR3 size: 16 residues. Here the CDR3 reads CASSLNRLADNNEQFF. CDR3 sequence (DNA): TGCGCCAGCAGCCTCAATCGACTAGCGGACAACAATGAGCAGTTCTTC.

The J gene is TRBJ2-7, the V gene TRBV7-3, with TRBD1 identical over 11 bases. Germline CDR1 and CDR2: SGHTA and FQGTGA. This CDR3 contains 15 residues. With 5 bases clipped from V and 4 bases from J, the junction kept 7 bases outside the gene matches. CDR3 in DNA: TGTGCCAGCAGCCTCGGGACAGGGGGTTTGTACGAGCAGTACTTC. Its translation is CASSLGTGGLYEQYF.

The chain links TRBV19 to TRBJ1-1; D ambiguous. V was clipped by 5 bases and J by 0 bases, with 13 bases between them. Germline V gene lookup returns CDR1 LNHDA and CDR2 SQIVND (reference sequence). The CDR3 loop spans 15 amino acids. In DNA form, the CDR3 reads TGTGCCAGTAGTCCCCAGTCGGGGTTGAACACTGAAGCTTTCTTT. Encoded protein: CASSPQSGLNTEAFF.

This chain connects TRBV7-6 to TRBJ1-1; TRBD1 might be the D (6 bases). Trimming shortened V by 4 bases and J by 3 bases, and 9 bases separated the two germline ends. Germline CDR1 is SGHVS and CDR2 is FNYEAQ. This CDR3 contains 13 residues. This CDR3 reads CASSSPGDTEAFF. The DNA for the CDR3 is TGTGCCAGCAGCTCGCCAGGGGACACTGAAGCTTTCTTT.

The chain recombines TRBV7-6 with TRBJ1-1; 8 bases agree with TRBD1. The CDR3 has 16 residues. In germline, CDR1 is SGHVS, CDR2 FNYEAQ. Unmatched junction bases numbered 19, after V lost 6 bases and J lost 10 bases. The CDR3 sequence: CASRYTIGQGAWGAFF. CDR3 in DNA: TGTGCCAGCAGATATACAATAGGGCAGGGGGCATGGGGAGCTTTCTTT.

This clone was seen a single time. This rearrangement joins TRBV6-1 to TRBJ2-5; D is unresolved. The CDR3 extends over 14 amino acids. CDR1 is MNHNS and CDR2 is SASEGT in the germline V gene. V lost 9 bases and J 6 bases, leaving 20 bases between the germline ends. CDR3 sequence: CASISTLYWKTQYF. CDR3 DNA: TGTGCCAGTATCTCGACTCTTTATTGGAAGACCCAGTACTTC.

Comment on this clone: One junction end does not reproduce the germline sequence, and a read error may be involved. The rearrangement links TRBV7-7 to TRBJ1-2; TRBD1 matches at 7 bases. This CDR3 has 18 amino acids. Per germline, CDR1 SSHAT and CDR2 FNYEAQ (reference sequence). The CDR3 sequence: CASSPLGFTGQVNYGYTF. The CDR3 DNA sequence: TGTGCTAGCAGCCCCCTCGGGTTTACCGGACAGGTTAACTATGGCTACACCTTC.

This clone appeared a single time. This chain links TRBV4-2 with TRBJ2-3, with 10 nucleotides matching TRBD2. Trimming took 4 bases from V and 7 from J; bases not matched to a gene: 11. This CDR3 region has 16 residues. The V gene's germline CDR1 is LGHNA and CDR2 YNFKEQ. CDR3 in amino acids: CASSLTSGGAINTQYF. The DNA of the CDR3 is TGTGCCAGCAGCCTTACGAGCGGGGGGGCAATAAATACGCAGTATTTT.

With respect to this clone: Germline is not matched at one junction end, which may reflect a read error. CDR3 region: CASSLSAGNAGELFF. DNA for the CDR3: TGTGCCAGCAGCTTAAGTGCGGGGAACGCCGGGGAGCTGTTTTTT. The chain joins TRBV7-9 to TRBJ2-2, with D maybe TRBD2 (6 bases). Germline values: CDR1 SEHNR, CDR2 FQNEAQ (reference sequence). The CDR3 spans 15 residues.

The chain uses TRBV5-6 and TRBJ1-1; TRBD1 might be the D (5 bases). Per germline, CDR1 SGHDT and CDR2 YYEEEE. This CDR3 comprises 14 residues. V shed 4 bases and J shed 1 base, with 11 bases lying between them. The CDR3, as DNA: TGTGCCAGCAGCCGGGACGGGGGGAACACTGAAGCTTTCTTT. Residues: CASSRDGGNTEAFF. The whole variable domain, remainder taken from reference TRBV5-6 and TRBJ1-1, is DAGVTQSPTHLIKTRGQQVTLRCSPKSGHDTVSWYQQALGQGPQFIFQYYEEEERQRGNFPDRFSGHQFPNYSSELNVNALLLGDSALYLCASSRDGGNTEAFFGQGTRLTVV.